This TCR beta chain is drawn from a study of T cells in localized non-small cell lung cancer. Repertoires were generated with immunoSEQ multiplex PCR, while TCRdb's copy carries only in-frame clones and drops some. The data hold roughly 40,000 clones, with around 81% observed a single time. Study-level findings and limits: It remains possible that heterogeneity exists, since only one tumor region was sequenced.

The germline V gene encodes CDR1 SGHAT and CDR2 FQNNGV. This CDR3 spans 15 amino acids. V dropped 5 bases and J dropped 1; count of bases not matched to a gene: 5. To note about this clone: Its specificity is not known.

Sample: peripheral blood mononuclear cells, taken before any cancer treatment. The V call is TRBV11-2, the J call TRBJ2-3, with 8 positions matching TRBD2. The sequence came from a male donor at least 60 years old with stage II lung adenocarcinoma. The CDR3 DNA reads TGTGCCAGCAGCGTTAGCGGGACCCGCACAGATACGCAGTATTTT. The encoded protein is CASSVSGTRTDTQYF.